Listed below are T cell receptor beta chains from one sample, sequenced in a study of cytomegalovirus exposure and HLA in healthy donors. TCRdb's table, derived via immunoSEQ multiplex PCR, lists solely in-frame clones and lacks some. The table shows about 210,000 clones, with 82% occurring only once. The specimen was PBMCs. Receptors were obtained from a man aged 35 to 55 in good health and CMV-seropositive. Each CDR3 is given with its conserved first and last residue. D genes are given only for firm matches. Clone size is stated in some rows and not others, as once, few, many or a class when expanded.

D	V	size	J	CDR3	DNA
TRBD1	TRBV11-2	-	TRBJ1-4	CASSGDRVGKLFF	TGTGCCAGCAGCGGGGACAGGGTCGGAAAACTGTTTTTT
TRBD2	TRBV9	once	TRBJ2-5	CASRPGLAGEGQETQYF	TGTGCCAGCAGGCCGGGACTAGCGGGAGAGGGACAAGAGACCCAGTACTTC
TRBD2	TRBV4-1	-	TRBJ2-7	CASSKDSGNDEQYF	TGCGCCAGCAGCAAAGACAGCGGGAACGACGAGCAGTACTTC
TRBD1	TRBV7-8	-	TRBJ1-2	CASSSAGTGVYGYTF	TGTGCCAGCAGCTCAGCCGGGACAGGAGTCTATGGCTACACCTTC
TRBD1	TRBV7-9	-	TRBJ1-3	CASSSTGGENTIYF	TGTGCCAGCAGCTCCACAGGGGGAGAAAACACCATATATTTT
-	TRBV7-8	once	TRBJ2-1	CASSPGHYNEQFF	TGTGCCAGCAGCCCTGGACACTACAATGAGCAGTTCTTC
TRBD1	TRBV4-1	-	TRBJ1-1	CASSQGPRDRVNEAFF	TGCGCCAGCAGCCAAGGGCCCCGGGACAGGGTCAATGAAGCTTTCTTT
TRBD2	TRBV9	-	TRBJ2-2	CASSVEGQGLAGGTGELFF	TGTGCCAGCAGCGTAGAGGGCCAGGGACTAGCGGGAGGAACCGGGGAGCTGTTTTTT
TRBD2	TRBV11-2	-	TRBJ2-5	CASSLGYGTSWETQYF	TGTGCCAGCAGCTTAGGGTATGGGACTAGCTGGGAGACCCAGTACTTC
-	TRBV29-1	-	TRBJ2-3	CSVVPTRTTDTQYF	TGCAGCGTTGTACCGACTAGAACCACAGATACGCAGTATTTT
-	TRBV27	-	TRBJ1-5	CASSPGVSQPQHF	TGTGCCAGCAGTCCAGGGGTAAGTCAGCCCCAGCATTTT
TRBD1	TRBV28	-	TRBJ1-2	CASSLLANRGLKGYTF	TGTGCCAGCAGTTTATTAGCCAACAGGGGGTTAAAAGGCTACACCTTC
-	TRBV13	-	TRBJ2-5	CASSLSPRETQYF	TGTGCCAGCAGCTTGAGCCCCAGGGAGACCCAGTACTTC
-	TRBV6-5	-	TRBJ1-5	CASSRQGNQPQHF	TGTGCCAGCAGCCGACAGGGCAATCAGCCCCAGCATTTT
-	TRBV27	-	TRBJ1-5	CASSLGGVGQPQHF	TGTGCCAGCAGTTTAGGGGGGGTGGGTCAGCCCCAGCATTTT
-	TRBV6-1	few	TRBJ1-3	CASSEFLRRGSGNTIYF	TGTGCCAGCAGTGAATTTTTGCGAAGGGGCTCTGGAAACACCATATATTTT
-	TRBV19	-	TRBJ1-1	CASSDYTVNTEAFF	TGTGCCAGTAGTGACTACACGGTGAACACTGAAGCTTTCTTT
TRBD1	TRBV5-1	-	TRBJ1-1	CASSLLWDRVNTEAFF	TGCGCCAGCAGCTTGCTATGGGACAGGGTGAACACTGAAGCTTTCTTT
TRBD1	TRBV6-1	-	TRBJ1-1	CASSARQGNTEAFF	TGTGCCAGCAGTGCCCGACAGGGAAACACTGAAGCTTTCTTT
TRBD1	TRBV6-4	-	TRBJ2-1	CASRGDRTTNEQFF	TGTGCCAGCAGAGGGGACAGAACAACCAATGAGCAGTTCTTC
TRBD1	TRBV5-6	-	TRBJ1-5	CASSFSGGYQPQHF	TGTGCCAGCAGCTTCTCAGGGGGCTATCAGCCCCAGCATTTT
TRBD2	TRBV2	-	TRBJ2-1	CASSEGWSSGWNEQFF	TGTGCCAGCAGTGAGGGGTGGTCTAGCGGGTGGAATGAGCAGTTCTTC
-	TRBV11-2	-	TRBJ1-3	CASSLAGLGSGNTIYF	TGTGCCAGCAGCTTAGCGGGGTTAGGCTCTGGAAACACCATATATTTT
-	TRBV7-9	-	TRBJ2-1	CASSLLRLASVPYNEQFF	TGTGCCAGCAGCTTATTGCGGCTAGCATCAGTCCCCTACAATGAGCAGTTCTTC
-	TRBV18	-	TRBJ2-3	CASSPPQGITQYF	TGTGCCAGCTCACCACCTCAGGGTATTACGCAGTATTTT
-	TRBV11-3	few	TRBJ1-2	CASSLGGNGYTF	TGTGCCAGCAGCTTAGGAGGGAATGGCTACACCTTC
-	TRBV19	once	TRBJ2-4	CASSIRQVGNIQYF	TGTGCCAGTAGTATCAGACAGGTCGGGAACATTCAGTACTTC
-	TRBV7-7	-	TRBJ2-2	CASSLGLGKNTGELFF	TGTGCCAGCAGCTTGGGACTCGGGAAAAACACCGGGGAGCTGTTTTTT
TRBD2	TRBV10-2	-	TRBJ2-1	CASSESEREFDNEQFF	TGCGCCAGCAGTGAGTCTGAGCGGGAGTTCGACAATGAGCAGTTCTTC
-	TRBV10-3	-	TRBJ1-1	CAISESGALNTEAFF	TGTGCCATCAGTGAGTCGGGGGCGTTGAACACTGAAGCTTTCTTT
TRBD1	TRBV5-1	-	TRBJ2-1	CASSLRQGSHNEQFF	TGCGCCAGCAGCCTTCGACAGGGGTCCCACAATGAGCAGTTCTTC
TRBD2	TRBV29-1	-	TRBJ2-1	CSVGLAGSSSYNEQFF	TGCAGCGTCGGACTAGCGGGATCTAGCTCCTACAATGAGCAGTTCTTC
-	TRBV19	few	TRBJ2-1	CASSQTSNGEQFF	TGTGCCAGTAGCCAGACTAGTAACGGTGAGCAGTTCTTC
TRBD2	TRBV29-1	-	TRBJ2-7	CSVEYLAGGLYEQYF	TGCAGCGTTGAATATCTAGCGGGAGGGTTGTACGAGCAGTACTTC
-	TRBV5-1	-	TRBJ1-1	CASSRTGGDTEAFF	TGCGCCAGCAGCAGGACTGGAGGGGACACTGAAGCTTTCTTT
-	TRBV20-1	-	TRBJ1-2	CSARGARGYTF	TGCAGTGCCCGGGGGGCCAGGGGCTACACCTTC
-	TRBV27	many	TRBJ1-1	CASSPTGLNTEAFF	TGTGCCAGCAGTCCTACAGGGTTGAACACTGAAGCTTTCTTT
TRBD1	TRBV7-3	-	TRBJ1-1	CASSLQGDEAFF	TGTGCCAGCAGCTTACAGGGGGATGAAGCTTTCTTT
-	TRBV29-1	-	TRBJ2-7	CSALTSPGEQYF	TGCAGCGCCCTGACTAGTCCCGGGGAGCAGTACTTC
TRBD2	TRBV6-6	-	TRBJ2-5	CASSYGGLALETQYF	TGTGCCAGCAGTTACGGGGGACTAGCCTTGGAGACCCAGTACTTC
TRBD1	TRBV5-1	-	TRBJ1-2	CASTTDRGFYGYTF	TGCGCCAGCACCACCGACAGGGGATTCTATGGCTACACCTTC
TRBD2	TRBV7-9	-	TRBJ2-1	CASRLGLAGGQRGYNEQFF	TGTGCCAGCAGGCTAGGACTAGCGGGAGGCCAAAGGGGCTACAATGAGCAGTTCTTC
-	TRBV14	few	TRBJ2-1	CASSVGALEQFF	TGTGCCAGCAGCGTGGGGGCCCTTGAGCAGTTCTTC
TRBD2	TRBV27	-	TRBJ2-7	CASSPGLALLISYEQYF	TGTGCCAGCAGTCCCGGACTAGCGCTTCTCATTTCCTACGAGCAGTACTTC
TRBD1	TRBV27	-	TRBJ2-1	CASSLITGGIDEQFF	TGTGCCAGCAGTTTAATCACAGGGGGTATTGATGAGCAGTTCTTC
TRBD2	TRBV27	-	TRBJ2-2	CASLPPGLAGGPDTGELFF	TGTGCCAGCCTTCCCCCGGGACTAGCGGGAGGGCCGGACACCGGGGAGCTGTTTTTT
-	TRBV15	-	TRBJ2-7	CATSKPGAYEQYF	TGTGCCACCAGCAAACCGGGAGCCTACGAGCAGTACTTC
TRBD2	TRBV11-2	-	TRBJ2-5	CASSPGGTQETQYF	TGTGCCAGCAGCCCGGGGGGGACACAAGAGACCCAGTACTTC